A selection of T cell receptor beta chains follows, all from one sample in a study of Ad26.COV2.S vaccination and SARS-CoV-2 variants. Using immunoSEQ multiplex PCR, the repertoire was profiled, and TCRdb retains in-frame clones only, with some absent. The table has around 400,000 clones, about nine tenths seen once; the top ten hold 10% to 15%. The sample was peripheral blood, taken in a trial of Ad26.COV2.S vaccine versus placebo. The receptors were gathered from a person aged 18-60 years who received the Ad26.COV2.S COVID-19 vaccine or a placebo. Each CDR3 is given without its conserved first and last residue. A clone size is listed for some rows: how often the clone was seen (once, few, many), or a class if it is expanded.

clone size	J gene	V gene	CDR3 protein
.	TRBJ2-5	TRBV10-3	AISVGGSGETQY
.	TRBJ2-7	TRBV6-2/TRBV6-3	ASSYQGLNYEQY
.	TRBJ2-1	TRBV30	AWRSGRPSSYNEQF
.	TRBJ1-1	TRBV30	ALSAGGTEAF
once	TRBJ1-5	TRBV7-8	ASSLGAQPQH
.	TRBJ1-6	TRBV3-1/TRBV3-2	ASSQADRRGSPLH
.	TRBJ2-5	TRBV7-9	ASSSRDWGGETQY
once	TRBJ2-1	TRBV6-2/TRBV6-3	ASSYIVLAGYNEQF
.	TRBJ1-1	TRBV2	ASTATGRSTEAF
.	TRBJ1-5	TRBV19	ASSIEAGTGKGQPQH
.	TRBJ2-3	TRBV7-8	ASSLDRGGGDADTQY
.	TRBJ2-2	TRBV28	ASSTSGAYTGELF
.	TRBJ1-1	TRBV5-6	ASSLVGDTEAF
.	TRBJ2-7	TRBV5-6	ASSVDRRYEQY
once	TRBJ2-3	TRBV6-5	ASRRQRGTQY
once	TRBJ2-5	TRBV18	ASSPTTEVAETQY
.	TRBJ1-2	TRBV19	ASSSGQGDNGYT
.	TRBJ2-2	TRBV29-1	SVAPGTETGELF
few	TRBJ1-1	TRBV5-6	ASSLVTSMNTEAF
.	TRBJ2-7	TRBV20-1	SASSSSGSYEQY
.	TRBJ2-7	TRBV7-8	ASRETGHYEQY
.	TRBJ2-1	TRBV6-2/TRBV6-3	ASSYSFFGDEQF
.	TRBJ2-5	TRBV11-1	ASSLARETQY
.	TRBJ1-2	TRBV2	ASSSDRGANYGYT
.	TRBJ2-1	TRBV19	ASSPRSGGPNNEQF
few	TRBJ2-1	TRBV28	ASMQSGLTLDEQF
.	TRBJ2-1	TRBV19	ASSTRLAPSSYNEQF
.	TRBJ2-7	TRBV5-6	ASSPWVPSDEQY
.	TRBJ1-5	TRBV19	ASSIEGAQPQH
.	TRBJ2-3	TRBV7-3	ASSRGTSGSTDTQY
.	TRBJ2-1	TRBV7-3	ASSPTPGTVHNEQF
.	TRBJ1-2	TRBV4-1	ASSQETVGNYGYT
once	TRBJ2-3	TRBV11-3	ASSPRDGTDTQY
.	TRBJ2-2	TRBV4-3	ASSQATYPGPTGELF
.	TRBJ2-5	TRBV2	ASTWVETQY